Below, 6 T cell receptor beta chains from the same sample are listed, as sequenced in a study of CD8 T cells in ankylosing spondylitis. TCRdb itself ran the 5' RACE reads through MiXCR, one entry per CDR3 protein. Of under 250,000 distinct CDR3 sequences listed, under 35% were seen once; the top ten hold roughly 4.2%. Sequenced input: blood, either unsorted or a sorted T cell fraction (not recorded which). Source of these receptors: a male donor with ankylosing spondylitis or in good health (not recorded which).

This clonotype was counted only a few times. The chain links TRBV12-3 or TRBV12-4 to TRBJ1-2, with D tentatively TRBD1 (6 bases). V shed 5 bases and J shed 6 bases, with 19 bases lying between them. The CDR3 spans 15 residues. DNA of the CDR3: TGTGCCAGCAGTCCCCACCAAACAGGGAGCGATGGCTACACCTTC. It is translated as CASSPHQTGSDGYTF.

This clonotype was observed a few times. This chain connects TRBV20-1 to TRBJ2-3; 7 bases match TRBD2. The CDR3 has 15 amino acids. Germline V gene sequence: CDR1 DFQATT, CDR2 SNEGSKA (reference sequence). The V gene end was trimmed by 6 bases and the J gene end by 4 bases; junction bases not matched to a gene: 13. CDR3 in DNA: TGCAGTGCCCAGGGATGGGTCCGGGAGGCAGATACGCAGTATTTT. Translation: CSAQGWVREADTQYF.

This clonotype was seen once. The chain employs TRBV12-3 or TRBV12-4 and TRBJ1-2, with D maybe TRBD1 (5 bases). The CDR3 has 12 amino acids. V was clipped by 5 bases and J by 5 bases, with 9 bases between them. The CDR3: CASSRGPYGYTF. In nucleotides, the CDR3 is TGTGCCAGCAGTCGGGGCCCTTATGGCTACACCTTC.

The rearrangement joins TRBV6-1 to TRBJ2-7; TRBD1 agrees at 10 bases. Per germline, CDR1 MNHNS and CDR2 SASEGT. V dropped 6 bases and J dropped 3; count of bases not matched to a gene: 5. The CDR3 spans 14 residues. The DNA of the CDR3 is TGTGCCAGCAGCATAGGACAGGGGGGCTACGAGCAGTACTTC. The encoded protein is CASSIGQGGYEQYF.

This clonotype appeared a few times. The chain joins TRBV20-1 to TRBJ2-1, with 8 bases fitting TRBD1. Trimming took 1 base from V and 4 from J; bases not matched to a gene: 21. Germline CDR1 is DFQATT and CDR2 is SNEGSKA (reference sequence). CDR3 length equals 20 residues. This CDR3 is CSARVPYGQGHSANYNEQFF. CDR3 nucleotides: TGCAGTGCTAGAGTGCCTTACGGACAGGGTCACTCAGCAAATTACAATGAGCAGTTCTTC.

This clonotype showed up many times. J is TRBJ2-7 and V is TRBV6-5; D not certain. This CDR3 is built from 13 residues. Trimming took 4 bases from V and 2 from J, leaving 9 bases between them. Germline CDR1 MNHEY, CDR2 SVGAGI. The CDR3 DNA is TGTGCCAGCAGTTCCTATCCCACCTACGAGCAGTACTTC. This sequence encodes CASSSYPTYEQYF.